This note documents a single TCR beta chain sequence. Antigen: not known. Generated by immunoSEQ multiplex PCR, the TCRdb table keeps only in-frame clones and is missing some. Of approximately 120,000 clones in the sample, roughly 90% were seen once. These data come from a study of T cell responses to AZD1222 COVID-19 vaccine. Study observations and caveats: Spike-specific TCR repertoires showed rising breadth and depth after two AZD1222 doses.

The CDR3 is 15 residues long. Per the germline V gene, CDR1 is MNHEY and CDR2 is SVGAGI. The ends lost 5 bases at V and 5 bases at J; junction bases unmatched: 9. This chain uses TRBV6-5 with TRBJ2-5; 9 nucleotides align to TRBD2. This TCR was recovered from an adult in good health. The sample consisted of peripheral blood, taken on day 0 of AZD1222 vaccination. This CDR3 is CASSQLAGAGETQYF. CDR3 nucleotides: TGTGCCAGCAGTCAATTAGCGGGGGCCGGGGAGACCCAGTACTTC.